The 2 T cell receptor beta chains listed next were all sequenced from one sample in a study of T cell repertoires in cytomegalovirus infection. Each CDR3 protein is one row after TCRdb ran MiXCR on the reads. Seen here are about 830,000 distinct CDR3 sequences, approximately 30% observed once, and the top ten hold under 15%. These receptors have no known antigen. The source was cultured CD8+ T cells from PBMCs, collected from culture after CMV antigen stimulation. The receptors here all came from a human donor in good health (CMV status not recorded). Some clones in this sample may be carry-over from other donors' samples.

The rearrangement joins TRBV7-6 to TRBJ2-1; D assignment may be TRBD1 or TRBD2 (5 bases each). Deletions cut 1 base from V and 15 bases from J, with 16 bases between. CDR3 length: 13 residues. Germline V lookup: CDR1 SGHVS, CDR2 FNYEAQ. The DNA for the CDR3 is TGTGCCAGCAGCTTAGGCTCCCGGGACCGGAGGTTCTTC. Translating it yields CASSLGSRDRRFF.

This clonotype was recorded once. The chain joins TRBV10-3 to TRBJ1-2, with 9 bases matching TRBD1. CDR3 length equals 14 residues. The V and J ends lost 7 bases and 6 bases, in that order; junction bases with no gene match: 9. Germline V gene lookup returns CDR1 ENHRY and CDR2 SYGVKD. CDR3 in DNA: TGTGCCATCAACACCGGACAGGGGCTGAATGGCTACACCTTC. Translated: CAINTGQGLNGYTF.